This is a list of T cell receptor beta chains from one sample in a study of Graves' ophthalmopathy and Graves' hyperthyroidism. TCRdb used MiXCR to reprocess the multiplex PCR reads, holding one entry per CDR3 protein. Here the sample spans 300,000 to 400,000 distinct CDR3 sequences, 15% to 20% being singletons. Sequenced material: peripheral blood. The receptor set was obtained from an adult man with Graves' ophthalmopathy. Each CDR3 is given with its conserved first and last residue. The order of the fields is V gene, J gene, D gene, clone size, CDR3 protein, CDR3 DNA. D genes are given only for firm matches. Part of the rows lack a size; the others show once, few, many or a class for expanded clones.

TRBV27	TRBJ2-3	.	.	CASSLGNRGGTDTQYF	TGTGCCAGCAGTTTAGGGAATAGGGGCGGCACAGATACGCAGTATTTT
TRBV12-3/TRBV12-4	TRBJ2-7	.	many	CASSFPGIRYEQYF	TGTGCCAGCAGTTTCCCAGGGATTAGGTACGAGCAGTACTTC
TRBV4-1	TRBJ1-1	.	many	CASSQTNPTLNTEAFF	TGCGCCAGCAGCCAAACGAACCCCACCCTGAACACTGAAGCTTTCTTT
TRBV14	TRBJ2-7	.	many	CASSQDYAAYEQYF	TGTGCCAGCAGCCAAGATTATGCGGCCTACGAGCAGTACTTC
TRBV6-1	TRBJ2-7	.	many	CASRGAGVGDYEQYF	TGTGCCAGCAGAGGAGCAGGGGTAGGGGACTACGAGCAGTACTTC
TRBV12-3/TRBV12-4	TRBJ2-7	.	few	CASSPTALYEQYF	TGTGCCAGCAGTCCCACCGCTCTCTACGAGCAGTACTTC
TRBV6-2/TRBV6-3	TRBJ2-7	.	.	CASSYFGGEGYEQYF	TGTGCCAGCAGTTACTTTGGGGGAGAAGGGTACGAGCAGTACTTC
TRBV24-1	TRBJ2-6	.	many	CATSDYREAGANVLTF	TGTGCCACCAGTGATTACAGGGAGGCTGGGGCCAACGTCCTGACTTTC
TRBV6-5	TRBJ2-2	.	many	CASSYSGRVDGELFF	TGTGCCAGCAGTTACTCAGGCAGGGTTGACGGGGAGCTGTTTTTT
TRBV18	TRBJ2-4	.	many	CASSPQGQIIQYF	TGTGCCAGCTCACCACAGGGCCAGATTATTCAGTACTTC
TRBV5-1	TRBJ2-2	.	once	CASSKTGQNTGELFF	TGCGCCAGCAGTAAGACAGGACAGAACACCGGGGAGCTGTTTTTT
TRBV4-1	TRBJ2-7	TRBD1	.	CASSPSGTGSLDEQYF	TGCGCCAGCAGCCCGTCTGGGACAGGGTCCCTAGACGAGCAGTACTTC
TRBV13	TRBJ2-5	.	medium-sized	CASSLVQAQETQYF	TGTGCCAGCAGCTTAGTGCAGGCGCAAGAGACCCAGTACTTC
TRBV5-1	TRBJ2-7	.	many	CASSQAGTGPREQYF	TGCGCCAGCAGCCAAGCCGGGACGGGTCCTAGGGAGCAGTACTTC
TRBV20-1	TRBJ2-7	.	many	CSAPRGAAYEQYF	TGCAGTGCTCCCAGGGGGGCAGCCTACGAGCAGTACTTC
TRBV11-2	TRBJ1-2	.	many	CASSLWGANYGYTF	TGTGCCAGCAGCCTATGGGGGGCGAACTATGGCTACACCTTC
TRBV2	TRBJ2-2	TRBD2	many	CASRARLAVTGELFF	TGTGCCAGCAGAGCGCGACTAGCGGTGACCGGGGAGCTGTTTTTT
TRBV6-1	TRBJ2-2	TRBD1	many	CASSQGESNTGELFF	TGTGCCAGCAGTCAGGGGGAATCGAACACCGGGGAGCTGTTTTTT
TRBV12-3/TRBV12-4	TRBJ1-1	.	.	CASRPREDTEAFF	TGTGCCAGCAGGCCCAGGGAGGACACTGAAGCTTTCTTT
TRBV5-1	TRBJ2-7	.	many	CASSTGLDREQYF	TGCGCCAGCAGCACCGGACTCGACCGGGAGCAGTACTTC
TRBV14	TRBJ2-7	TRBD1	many	CASSQVIGTGGYEQYF	TGTGCCAGCAGCCAAGTGATCGGGACAGGGGGCTACGAGCAGTACTTC
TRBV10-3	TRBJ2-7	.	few	CAISVGNVDYEQYF	TGTGCCATCAGTGTTGGGAATGTGGACTACGAGCAGTACTTC